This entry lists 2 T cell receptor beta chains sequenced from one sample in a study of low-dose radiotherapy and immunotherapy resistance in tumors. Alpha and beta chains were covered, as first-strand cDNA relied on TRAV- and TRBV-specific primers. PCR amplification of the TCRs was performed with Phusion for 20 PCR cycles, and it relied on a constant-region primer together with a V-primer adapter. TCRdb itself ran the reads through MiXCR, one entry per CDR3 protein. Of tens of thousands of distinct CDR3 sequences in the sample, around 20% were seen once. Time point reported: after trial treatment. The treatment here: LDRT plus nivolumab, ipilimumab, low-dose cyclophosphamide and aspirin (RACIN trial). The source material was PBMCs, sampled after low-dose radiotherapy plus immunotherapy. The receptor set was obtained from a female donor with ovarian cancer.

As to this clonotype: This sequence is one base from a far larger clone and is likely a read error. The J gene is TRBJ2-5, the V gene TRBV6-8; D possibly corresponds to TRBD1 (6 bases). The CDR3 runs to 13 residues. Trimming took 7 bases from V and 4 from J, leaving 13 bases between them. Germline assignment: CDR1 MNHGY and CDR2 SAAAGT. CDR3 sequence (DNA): TGTGCCAGCAACCAGGCAGGGGCAGAGACCCAGTACTTC. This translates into CASNQAGAETQYF.

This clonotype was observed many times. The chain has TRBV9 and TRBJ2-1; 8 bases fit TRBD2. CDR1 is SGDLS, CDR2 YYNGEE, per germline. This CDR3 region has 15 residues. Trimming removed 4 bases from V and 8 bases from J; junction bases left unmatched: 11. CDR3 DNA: TGTGCCAGCAGCCCTCGGGGGGGCGGGTTGGATGAGCAGTTCTTC. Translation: CASSPRGGGLDEQFF.